Presented here are 4 T cell receptor beta chains from one specimen sequenced in a study of OX40 agonist ivuxolimab in advanced cancers. TCRdb keeps only in-frame clones here, not all; method: immunoSEQ multiplex PCR. In the table there are around 56,000 clones, approximately 79% of which are singletons. Material: CD4+ or CD8+ T cells sorted from blood, obtained in a trial of the OX40 agonist ivuxolimab. The receptors were gathered from an adult with an advanced solid tumor such as melanoma, head and neck, liver or kidney cancer.

This clone was seen a single time. The chain joins TRBV6-1 to TRBJ2-1, with D perhaps TRBD2 (5 bases). The CDR3 has 14 residues. Germline assignment: CDR1 MNHNS and CDR2 SASEGT. V shed 8 bases and J shed 0 bases, with 11 bases lying between them. CDR3 coding DNA: TGTGCCAGCTCCCGGGGAGTCTCCTACAATGAGCAGTTCTTC. The encoded protein is CASSRGVSYNEQFF.

V is TRBV18 and J is TRBJ1-1; D is undetermined. The germline gives CDR1 KGHSH, CDR2 LQKENI. Trimming took off 2 bases at V and 0 bases at J, with 10 bases between the two ends. This CDR3 comprises 15 residues. CDR3 nucleotides: TGTGCCAGCTCACCATATAACAGCCTGAACACTGAAGCTTTCTTT. Translation gives CASSPYNSLNTEAFF.

This clone was observed a single time. In nucleotides, the CDR3 is TGTGCCAGCAGCTCAAGAGGGACTGAAGCTTTCTTT. Amino acids: CASSSRGTEAFF. The V gene is TRBV7-9, the J gene TRBJ1-1, with D uncertain. Trimming left V 4 bases short and J 5 bases short, with 8 bases between. Germline V gene sequence: CDR1 SEHNR, CDR2 FQNEAQ (reference sequence). The CDR3 has 12 amino acids.

This chain connects TRBV6-6 to TRBJ1-4; tentatively, D is TRBD1 (5 bases). With 6 bases removed from V and 4 bases from J, the gap between germline ends came to 15 bases. The CDR3 length is 15 residues. The germline CDR1 and CDR2 sequences are MNHNY and SVGAGI (reference sequence). Here the CDR3 DNA reads TGTGCCAGCAGCCACGACCAGGGCGGTAATGAAAAACTGTTTTTT. Its protein product is CASSHDQGGNEKLFF.